The rows below give T cell receptor beta chains drawn from one sample of a study of T cell responses to AZD1222 COVID-19 vaccine. Sequencing was performed with immunoSEQ multiplex PCR; in TCRdb, only in-frame clones are kept and a portion is missing. The sample shows over 100,000 clones, 80% to 95% of them seen only once. The sample here was peripheral blood, taken on day 0 of AZD1222 vaccination. The receptors were sampled from an adult in good health. Each CDR3 is given with its conserved first and last residue. The order of the fields is clone size, V gene, J gene, CDR3 protein. Expanded clones are given a class, and other clones once, few, many or no size at all.

NA	TRBV5-5	TRBJ2-3	CASSVGQGFSSTDTQYF
NA	TRBV2	TRBJ2-2	CASNKGAHTGELFF
NA	TRBV14	TRBJ1-2	CASSHNRANGYTF
NA	TRBV9	TRBJ2-3	CASSGGHLTDTQYF
NA	TRBV6-6	TRBJ1-1	CASSQQGANTEAFF
NA	TRBV18	TRBJ2-2	CASSPGQRNTGELFF
NA	TRBV19	TRBJ2-2	CASSIGTGMNTGELFF
NA	TRBV5-4	TRBJ1-2	CASSYRGTGGDGYTF
once	TRBV9	TRBJ1-2	CASSVAVSTGSGYTF
NA	TRBV2	TRBJ1-1	CASSERGGPGTEAFF
once	TRBV7-2	TRBJ1-2	CASSLGLDYGYTF
NA	TRBV28	TRBJ2-1	CASRRTGRGEQFF
NA	TRBV18	TRBJ1-4	CASSPQQGWTNEKLFF
once	TRBV5-4	TRBJ2-1	CASSSFAGQGNEQFF
NA	TRBV7-6	TRBJ2-2	CASSLRAGGDYGELFF
NA	TRBV30	TRBJ2-5	CASLMGAQETQYF
NA	TRBV14	TRBJ2-7	CASGQVGGEQYF
NA	TRBV2	TRBJ1-2	CASTPRATRLYGYTF
NA	TRBV6-5	TRBJ2-7	CASSTRGPPLEQYF
NA	TRBV6-5	TRBJ1-2	CASSFRDAYGYTF
NA	TRBV11-1	TRBJ2-7	CASSYGGSSYEQYF
NA	TRBV7-9	TRBJ2-5	CAYTTRAETQYF
NA	TRBV6-5	TRBJ1-3	CASGGTVLSGNTIYF
NA	TRBV9	TRBJ2-1	CASSASGGAGNEQFF
NA	TRBV7-8	TRBJ1-2	CASSLTQTANYGYTF
NA	TRBV11-2	TRBJ1-2	CASSLTPDYGYTF
once	TRBV7-9	TRBJ1-1	CASSPSGTPNRENTEAFF
NA	TRBV5-6	TRBJ2-4	CASSPPGAKNIQYF
NA	TRBV7-2	TRBJ1-1	CASSTGTGELNTEAFF
NA	TRBV20-1	TRBJ2-7	CSASVNRDYEQYF
NA	TRBV5-1	TRBJ1-1	CASSLAGMNTEAFF
NA	TRBV5-6	TRBJ2-7	CASRITGRGSYEQYF
NA	TRBV4-2	TRBJ1-5	CASSRERQGGGQPQHF
NA	TRBV10-2	TRBJ1-2	CASRRGTGQGNGYTF
NA	TRBV28	TRBJ1-5	CASRVSNQPQHF
NA	TRBV27	TRBJ1-6	CASSSRTGRGYNSPLHF
NA	TRBV5-1	TRBJ1-4	CASSLTPGPVGEKLFF
NA	TRBV6-2/TRBV6-3	TRBJ2-7	CASSYNQASYEQYF
NA	TRBV18	TRBJ2-7	CASSPTVKSSYEQYF
NA	TRBV14	TRBJ2-2	CASSQEILYTGELFF
NA	TRBV3-1/TRBV3-2	TRBJ2-6	CASSQTKGSGANVLTF
NA	TRBV5-8	TRBJ2-7	CASSHQSSGTAYEQYF